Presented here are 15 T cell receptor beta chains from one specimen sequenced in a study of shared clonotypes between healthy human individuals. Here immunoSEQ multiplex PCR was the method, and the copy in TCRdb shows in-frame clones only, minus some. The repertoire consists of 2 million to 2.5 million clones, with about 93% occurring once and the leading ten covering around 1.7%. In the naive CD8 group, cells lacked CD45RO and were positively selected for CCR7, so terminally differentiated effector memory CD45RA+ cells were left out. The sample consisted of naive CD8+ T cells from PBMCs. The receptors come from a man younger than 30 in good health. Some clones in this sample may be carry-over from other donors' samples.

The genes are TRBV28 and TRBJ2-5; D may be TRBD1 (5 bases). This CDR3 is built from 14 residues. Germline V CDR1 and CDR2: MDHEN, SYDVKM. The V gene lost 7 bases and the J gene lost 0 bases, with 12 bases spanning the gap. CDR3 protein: CASKGPWYQETQYF. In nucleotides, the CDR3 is TGTGCCAGCAAGGGGCCTTGGTACCAAGAGACCCAGTACTTC.

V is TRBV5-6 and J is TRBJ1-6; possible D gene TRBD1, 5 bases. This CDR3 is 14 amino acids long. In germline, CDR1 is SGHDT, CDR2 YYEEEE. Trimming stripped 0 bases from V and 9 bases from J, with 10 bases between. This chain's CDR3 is CASSLGRAGSPLHF. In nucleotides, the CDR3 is TGTGCCAGCAGCTTGGGCAGGGCTGGTTCACCCCTCCACTTT.

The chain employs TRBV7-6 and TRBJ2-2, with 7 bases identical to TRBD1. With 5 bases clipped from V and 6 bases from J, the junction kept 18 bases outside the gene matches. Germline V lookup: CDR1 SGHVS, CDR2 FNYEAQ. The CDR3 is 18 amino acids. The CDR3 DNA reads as TGTGCCAGCAGCCCTACCGGGACAGCCTTGAACCAAGCCGGGGAGCTGTTTTTT. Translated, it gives CASSPTGTALNQAGELFF.

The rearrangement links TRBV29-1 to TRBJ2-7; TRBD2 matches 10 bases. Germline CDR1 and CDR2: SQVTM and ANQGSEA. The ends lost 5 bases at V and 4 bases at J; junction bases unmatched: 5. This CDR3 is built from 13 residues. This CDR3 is CSVREREGYEQYF. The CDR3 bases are TGCAGCGTTAGGGAGCGGGAGGGGTACGAGCAGTACTTC.

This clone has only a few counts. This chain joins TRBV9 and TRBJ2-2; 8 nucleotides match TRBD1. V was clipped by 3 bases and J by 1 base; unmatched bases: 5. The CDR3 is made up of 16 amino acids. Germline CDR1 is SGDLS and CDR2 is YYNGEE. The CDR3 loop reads CASSAPGTGNTGELFF. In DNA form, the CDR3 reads TGTGCCAGCAGCGCCCCCGGGACAGGGAACACCGGGGAGCTGTTTTTT.

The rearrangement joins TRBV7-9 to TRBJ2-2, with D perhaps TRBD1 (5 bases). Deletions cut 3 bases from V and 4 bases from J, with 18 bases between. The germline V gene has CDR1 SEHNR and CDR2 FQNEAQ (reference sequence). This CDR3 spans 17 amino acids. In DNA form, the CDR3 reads TGTGCCAGCAGCTTCCCCCAACCGACAGCAACCACCGGGGAGCTGTTTTTT. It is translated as CASSFPQPTATTGELFF.

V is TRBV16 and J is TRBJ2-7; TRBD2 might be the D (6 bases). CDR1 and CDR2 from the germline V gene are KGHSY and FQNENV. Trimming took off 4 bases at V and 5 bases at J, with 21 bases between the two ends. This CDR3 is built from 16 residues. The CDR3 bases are TGTGCCAGCAGCCTCCGGAGGGGCGGGACCCGGGACGAGCAGTACTTC. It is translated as CASSLRRGGTRDEQYF. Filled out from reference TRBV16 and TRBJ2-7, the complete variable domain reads GEEVAQTPKHLVRGEGQKAKLYCAPIKGHSYVFWYQQVLKNEFKFLISFQNENVFDETGMPKERFSAKCLPNSPCSLEIQATKLEDSAVYFCASSLRRGGTRDEQYFGPGTRLTVT.

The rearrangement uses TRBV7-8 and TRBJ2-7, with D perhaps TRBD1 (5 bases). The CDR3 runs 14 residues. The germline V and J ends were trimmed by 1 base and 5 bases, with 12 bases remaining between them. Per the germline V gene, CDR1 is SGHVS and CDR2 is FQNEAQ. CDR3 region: CASSLVSGLDEQYF. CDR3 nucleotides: TGTGCCAGCAGCTTAGTTTCAGGGTTGGACGAGCAGTACTTC.

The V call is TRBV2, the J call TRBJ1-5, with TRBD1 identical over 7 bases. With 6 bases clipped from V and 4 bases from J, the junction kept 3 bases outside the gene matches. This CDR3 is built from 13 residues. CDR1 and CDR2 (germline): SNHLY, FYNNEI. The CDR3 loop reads CASRVQGNQPQHF. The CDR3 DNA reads TGTGCCAGCAGAGTACAGGGGAATCAGCCCCAGCATTTT.

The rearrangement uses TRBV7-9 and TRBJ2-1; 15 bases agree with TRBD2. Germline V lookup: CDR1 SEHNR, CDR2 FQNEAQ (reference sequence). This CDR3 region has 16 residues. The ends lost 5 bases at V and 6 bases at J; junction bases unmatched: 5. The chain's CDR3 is CASSNTGLAGGNEQFF. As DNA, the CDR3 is TGTGCCAGCAGCAACACGGGACTAGCGGGAGGCAATGAGCAGTTCTTC.

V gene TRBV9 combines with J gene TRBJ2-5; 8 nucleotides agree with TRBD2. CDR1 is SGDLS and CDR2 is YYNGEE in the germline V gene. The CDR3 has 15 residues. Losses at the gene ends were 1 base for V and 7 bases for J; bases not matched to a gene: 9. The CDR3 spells CASSVSGGPSGTQYF. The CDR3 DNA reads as TGTGCCAGCAGCGTAAGCGGGGGCCCCTCGGGGACCCAGTACTTC.

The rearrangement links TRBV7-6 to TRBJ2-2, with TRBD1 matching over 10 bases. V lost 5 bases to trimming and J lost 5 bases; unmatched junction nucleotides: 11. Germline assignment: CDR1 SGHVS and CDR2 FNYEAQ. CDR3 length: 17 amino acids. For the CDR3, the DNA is TGTGCCAGCAGCCATGCTGACAGGGGGCGTAGGACCGGGGAGCTGTTTTTT. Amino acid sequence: CASSHADRGRRTGELFF.

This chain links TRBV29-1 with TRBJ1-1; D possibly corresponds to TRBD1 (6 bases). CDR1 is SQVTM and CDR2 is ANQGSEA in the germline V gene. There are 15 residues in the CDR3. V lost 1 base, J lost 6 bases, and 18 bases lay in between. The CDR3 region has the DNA TGCAGCGTTGAAGGGGGGCAAGCTATTTGGGCTGAAGCTTTCTTT. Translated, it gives CSVEGGQAIWAEAFF.

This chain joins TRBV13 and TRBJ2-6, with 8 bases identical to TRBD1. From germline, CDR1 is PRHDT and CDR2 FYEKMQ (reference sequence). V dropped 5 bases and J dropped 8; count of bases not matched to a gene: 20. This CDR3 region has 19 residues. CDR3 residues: CASSTGTPTGALRSNVLTF. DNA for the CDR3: TGTGCCAGCAGCACTGGGACACCGACAGGGGCCCTCAGATCCAACGTCCTGACTTTC.

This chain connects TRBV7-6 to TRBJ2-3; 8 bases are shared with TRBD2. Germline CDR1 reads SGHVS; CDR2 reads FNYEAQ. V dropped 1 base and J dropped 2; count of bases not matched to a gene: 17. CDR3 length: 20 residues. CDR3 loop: CASSLGDRDRPSGFTDTQYF. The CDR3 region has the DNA TGTGCCAGCAGCTTAGGGGACCGAGACAGGCCTAGCGGGTTCACAGATACGCAGTATTTT.